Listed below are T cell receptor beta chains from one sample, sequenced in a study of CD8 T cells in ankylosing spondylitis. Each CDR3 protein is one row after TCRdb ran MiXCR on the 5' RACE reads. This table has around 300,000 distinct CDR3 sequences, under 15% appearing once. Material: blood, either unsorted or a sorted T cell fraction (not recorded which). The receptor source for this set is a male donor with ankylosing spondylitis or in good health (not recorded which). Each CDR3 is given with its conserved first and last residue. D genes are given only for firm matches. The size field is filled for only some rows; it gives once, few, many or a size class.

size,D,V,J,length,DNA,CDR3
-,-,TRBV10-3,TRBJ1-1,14,TGTGCCATCAGTGATCCGGGACAAGACACTGAAGCTTTCTTT,CAISDPGQDTEAFF
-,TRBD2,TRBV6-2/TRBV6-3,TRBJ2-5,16,TGTGCCAGCAGTTACCCTAGCGGGAGCCCCCAAGAGACCCAGTACTTC,CASSYPSGSPQETQYF
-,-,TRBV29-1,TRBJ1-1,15,TGCAGCGTTGAACGGGGGGGTACCATGAACACTGAAGCTTTCTTT,CSVERGGTMNTEAFF
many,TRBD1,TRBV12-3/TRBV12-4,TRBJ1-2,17,TGTGCCAGCAGTCCCGAGGGGGCCAGCCGGCTTTCTGGAGGCTACACCTTC,CASSPEGASRLSGGYTF
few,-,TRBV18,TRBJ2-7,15,TGTGCCAGCTCACCATCAACTAGTGTCTCCTACGAGCAGTACTTC,CASSPSTSVSYEQYF
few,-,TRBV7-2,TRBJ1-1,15,TGTGCCAGCAGCTTAGCGCGGCGTTCTAACACTGAAGCTTTCTTT,CASSLARRSNTEAFF
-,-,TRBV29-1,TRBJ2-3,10,TGCAGCTCTGGGGAGGATACGCAGTATTTT,CSSGEDTQYF
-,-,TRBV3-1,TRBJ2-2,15,TGTGCCAGCAGACACCGAGGGGCAAACACCGGGGAGCTGTTTTTT,CASRHRGANTGELFF
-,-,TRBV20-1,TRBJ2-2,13,TGCAGTGCTAGAGGGGTGAACACCGGGGAGCTGTTTTTT,CSARGVNTGELFF
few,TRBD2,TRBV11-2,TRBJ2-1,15,TGTGCCAGCAGCCCGACTAGCGGGAGGGCCATTGAGCAGTTCTTC,CASSPTSGRAIEQFF
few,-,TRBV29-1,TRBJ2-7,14,TGCAGCGTTTCTACAAGGGGCGCAACCTACGAGCAGTACTTC,CSVSTRGATYEQYF
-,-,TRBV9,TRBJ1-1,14,TGTGCCAGCAGCGTAGGACCGGTTAACACTGAAGCTTTCTTT,CASSVGPVNTEAFF
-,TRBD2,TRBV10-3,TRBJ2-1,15,TGTGCCATCAGTGACACGGGAGGGTCCTACAATGAGCAGTTCTTC,CAISDTGGSYNEQFF
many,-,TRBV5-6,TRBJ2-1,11,TGTGCCAGCAGCTTGGCGAGGGGGGTGGTCTTC,CASSLARGVVF
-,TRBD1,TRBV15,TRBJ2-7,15,TGTGCCACCAGTCCTCACCGGGACAGGTCCCACGAGCAGTACTTC,CATSPHRDRSHEQYF
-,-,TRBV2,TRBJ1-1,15,TGTGCCAGCAGAAGAGAGACAGAGACGAACACTGAAGCTTTCTTT,CASRRETETNTEAFF
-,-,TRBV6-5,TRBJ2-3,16,TGTGCCAGCAGTTCAGGCGGCAGCCACAGCACAGATACGCAGTATTTT,CASSSGGSHSTDTQYF
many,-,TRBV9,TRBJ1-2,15,TGTGCCAGCAGCGTAGACTGGGGGCAAGACTATGGCTACACCTTC,CASSVDWGQDYGYTF
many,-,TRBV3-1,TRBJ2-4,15,TGTGCCAGCAGCCACCGAGAGGCACAAGAAAACATTCAGTACTTC,CASSHREAQENIQYF
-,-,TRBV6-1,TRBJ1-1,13,TGTGCCAGCACCCCGGCCGGAGGGACTGAAGCTTTCTTT,CASTPAGGTEAFF
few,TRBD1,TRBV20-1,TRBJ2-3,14,TGCAGTGCTAGCGCGACAGGGATAGGAGATACGCAGTATTTT,CSASATGIGDTQYF
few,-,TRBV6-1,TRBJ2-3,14,TGTGCCAGCAGGCAACTCGGACGGACAGATACGCAGTATTTT,CASRQLGRTDTQYF
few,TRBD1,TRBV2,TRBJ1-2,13,TGTGCCTCCGGGACAGAAGCTAACTATGGCTACACCTTC,CASGTEANYGYTF
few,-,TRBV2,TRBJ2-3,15,TGTGCCAGCAGTGTCACCGGGAGAGGCACAGATACGCAGTATTTT,CASSVTGRGTDTQYF
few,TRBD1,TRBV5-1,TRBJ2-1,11,TGCGCCAGCAGCTCGGACAGGGAGCAGTTCTTC,CASSSDREQFF
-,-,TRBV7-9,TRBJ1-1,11,TGTGCCAGCAGCTCAGCCGCTGAAGCTTTCTTT,CASSSAAEAFF
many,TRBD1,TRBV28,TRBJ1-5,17,TGTGCCAGCAGTCCCCCGGACAGGGTGGTAGGCAATCAGCCCCAGCATTTT,CASSPPDRVVGNQPQHF
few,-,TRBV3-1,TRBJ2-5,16,TGTGCCAGCAGCCAAGTTGGTACAGGGCGAGGGGAGACCCAGTACTTC,CASSQVGTGRGETQYF
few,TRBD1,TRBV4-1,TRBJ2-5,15,TGCGCCAGCAGCCGACAGGGAAGGACGCAAGAGACCCAGTACTTC,CASSRQGRTQETQYF
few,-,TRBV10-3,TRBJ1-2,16,TGTGCCATCAGTGACCCCGAGGAAGGTATCAACTATGGCTACACCTTC,CAISDPEEGINYGYTF
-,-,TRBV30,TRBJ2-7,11,TGTGCCTGGATTTTCTCCGACGAGCAGTACTTC,CAWIFSDEQYF
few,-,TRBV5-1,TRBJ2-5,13,TGCGCCAGCAGCTTGGAAGGGAGAGAGACCCAGTACTTC,CASSLEGRETQYF
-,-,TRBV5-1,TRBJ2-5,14,TGCGCCAGCAGCCCCGGGGGATCCGAGAAGACCCAGTACTTC,CASSPGGSEKTQYF
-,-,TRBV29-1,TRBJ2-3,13,TGCAGCGTTGAAGGGCTAGCGTTAGATACGCAGTATTTT,CSVEGLALDTQYF
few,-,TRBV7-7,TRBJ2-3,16,TGTGCCAGCAGCTTAGGCTCAAGCCGGAGCACAGATACGCAGTATTTT,CASSLGSSRSTDTQYF
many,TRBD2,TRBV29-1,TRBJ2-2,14,TGCAGCGTTGGTCTAGCGGGGGACACCGGGGAGCTGTTTTTT,CSVGLAGDTGELFF
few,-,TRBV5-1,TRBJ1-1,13,TGCGCCAGCCGCCAACAGGGGAACACTGAAGCTTTCTTT,CASRQQGNTEAFF
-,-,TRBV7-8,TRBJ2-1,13,TGTGCCAGCAGCTTAGGGCGTCTGGCTGAGCAGTTCTTC,CASSLGRLAEQFF
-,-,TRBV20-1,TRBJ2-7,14,TGCAGTGCTAGAGCGGGAGTAACCCCCTACGAGCAGTACTTC,CSARAGVTPYEQYF
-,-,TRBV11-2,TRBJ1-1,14,TGTGCCAGCAGCCCCGGACCCTGGGGGACTGAAGCTTTCTTT,CASSPGPWGTEAFF
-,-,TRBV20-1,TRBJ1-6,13,TGCAGTGCGAGGCAGGGGACGTATTCACCCCTCCACTTT,CSARQGTYSPLHF
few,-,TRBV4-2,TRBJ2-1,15,TGTGCCAGCAGCCAAGAAGGCCTGGGAGTTAATGAGCAGTTCTTC,CASSQEGLGVNEQFF
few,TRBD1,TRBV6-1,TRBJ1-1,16,TGTGCCAGCAGCCGCGGACAGGGGGCGATGAACACTGAAGCTTTCTTT,CASSRGQGAMNTEAFF
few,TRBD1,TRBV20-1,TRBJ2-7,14,TGCAGTGCTAGACCGGGACAGGGGGAATACGAGCAGTACTTC,CSARPGQGEYEQYF
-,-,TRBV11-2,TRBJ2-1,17,TGTGCCAGCAGCTTAGACCTAGTCGGAGGGGGGTACAATGAGCAGTTCTTC,CASSLDLVGGGYNEQFF
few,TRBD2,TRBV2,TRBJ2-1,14,TGTGCCAGCTCGGGACTAGCGGACTACAATGAGCAGTTCTTC,CASSGLADYNEQFF
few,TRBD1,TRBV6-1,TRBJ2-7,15,TGTGCCAGCAGTAGGGGACAGGGGATCGTCCACGAGCAGTACTTC,CASSRGQGIVHEQYF
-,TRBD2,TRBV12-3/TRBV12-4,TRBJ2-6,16,TGTGCCAGCAGGACTAGCGGTTACTCTGGGGCCAACGTCCTGACTTTC,CASRTSGYSGANVLTF